Presented here are 32 T cell receptor beta chains from one specimen sequenced in a study of T cell responses to AZD1222 COVID-19 vaccine. Using immunoSEQ multiplex PCR, the repertoire was profiled, and TCRdb retains in-frame clones only, with some absent. The table records about 110,000 clones, 70% to 90% of them present only once. Material: peripheral blood, obtained 28 days after the second AZD1222 dose. The receptors were gathered from an adult who received the AZD1222 COVID-19 vaccine.

J is TRBJ1-4 and V is TRBV19; 7 nucleotides match TRBD1. J lost 7 bases, V lost 9 bases, and 14 bases had no gene match. Germline V lookup: CDR1 LNHDA, CDR2 SQIVND (reference sequence). The CDR3 length is 15 residues. The CDR3 sequence is CASSVGQAVVEKLFF. DNA for the CDR3: TGTGCCAGCAGTGTTGGACAGGCTGTCGTTGAAAAACTGTTTTTT. Full variable domain (missing parts from reference TRBV19 and TRBJ1-4): DGGITQSPKYLFRKEGQNVTLSCEQNLNHDAMYWYRQDPGQGLRLIYYSQIVNDFQKGDIAEGYSVSREKKESFPLTVTSAQKNPTAFYLCASSVGQAVVEKLFFGSGTQLSVL.

This clone occurred a few times. The chain recombines TRBV5-1 with TRBJ2-7; TRBD2 aligns across 16 bases. The CDR3 sequence is 18 residues long. J was trimmed by 4 bases and V by 3 bases; bases with no gene match: 10. The germline CDR1 and CDR2 sequences are SGHRS and YFSETQ. This CDR3 is CASSSNAGTSGRGYEQYF. In nucleotides, the CDR3 is TGCGCCAGCAGCTCCAACGCCGGGACTAGCGGGAGGGGATACGAGCAGTACTTC.

This sequence joins TRBV5-1 and TRBJ2-7, with D maybe TRBD2 (6 bases). The ends were cut back, 0 bases at V and 3 bases at J, with 13 bases in the middle. In germline, CDR1 is SGHRS, CDR2 YFSETQ. The CDR3 has 15 residues. CDR3 sequence reads: CASSLGREMVYEQYF. In DNA, the CDR3 is TGCGCCAGCAGCTTGGGCCGGGAGATGGTCTACGAGCAGTACTTC.

The CDR3 DNA reads as TGTGCCAGCAGCGTGGGTGGAACCAGGGGGGCCACTGAAGCTTTCTTT. Translated, it gives CASSVGGTRGATEAFF. The chain employs TRBV9 and TRBJ1-1, with 7 bases matching TRBD1. The CDR3 loop spans 16 amino acids. Trimming removed 2 bases from V and 4 bases from J; junction bases left unmatched: 11. The germline gives CDR1 SGDLS, CDR2 YYNGEE.

The chain uses TRBV5-1 and TRBJ2-5; D ambiguous. The length of the CDR3 is 15 residues. Germline V CDR1 and CDR2: SGHRS, YFSETQ. Trimming left V 1 base short and J 1 base short, with 11 bases between. In DNA form, the CDR3 reads TGCGCCAGCAGCTTGAACGGTAATCCCCAAGAGACCCAGTACTTC. This sequence encodes CASSLNGNPQETQYF.

V and J are TRBV7-9 and TRBJ1-4; no firm D call. The CDR3 spans 11 residues. The V end lost 11 bases, the J end lost 2 bases, and 6 bases lay between the germline ends. Germline V gene data show CDR1 as SEHNR and CDR2 as FQNEAQ (reference sequence). The CDR3 DNA follows: TGTGCCTTTTGGACTAATGAAAAACTGTTTTTT. It encodes CAFWTNEKLFF.

This chain links TRBV6-2 or TRBV6-3 with TRBJ2-7; 11 bases match TRBD2. Germline trimming cut 5 bases from V and 5 bases from J; bases unmatched to any gene: 8. CDR3 length equals 15 residues. Germline V gene data show CDR1 as MNHEY and CDR2 as SVGEGT. This CDR3 is CASSLGLAEDHEQYF. CDR3 sequence (DNA): TGTGCCAGCAGTCTGGGACTAGCGGAGGATCACGAGCAGTACTTC.

CDR3 sequence reads: CAISDPGQHNYGYTF. Here the CDR3 DNA reads TGTGCCATCAGTGATCCGGGACAGCATAACTATGGCTACACCTTC. This rearrangement joins TRBV10-3 to TRBJ1-2; 7 nucleotides line up with TRBD1. The CDR3 has 15 amino acids. The germline gives CDR1 ENHRY, CDR2 SYGVKD. V trimming: 3 bases; J trimming: 1 base; junction bases outside the gene matches: 5.

This chain joins TRBV27 and TRBJ2-1, with TRBD2 matching 12 bases. The V and J ends lost 6 bases and 4 bases, in that order; junction bases with no gene match: 4. Germline assignment: CDR1 MNHEY and CDR2 SMNVEV (reference sequence). The CDR3 is 15 amino acids. The CDR3 DNA is TGTGCCAGCAGCGCTCTAGCGGGAGGGTACAATGAGCAGTTCTTC. Its protein is CASSALAGGYNEQFF.

The sample holds one count of this clone. The V call is TRBV10-3, the J call TRBJ1-1, with 10 nucleotides matching TRBD1. This CDR3 spans 15 amino acids. V lost 7 bases and J lost 3; bases outside the gene matches: 8. CDR1 ENHRY and CDR2 SYGVKD come from the germline V gene. Here the CDR3 reads CAITGKDRGDTEAFF. CDR3 DNA sequence: TGTGCCATCACTGGAAAGGACAGGGGGGACACTGAAGCTTTCTTT.

This clone has just a few counts. V usage is TRBV27 and J usage is TRBJ2-3; D unclear. In germline, CDR1 is MNHEY, CDR2 SMNVEV (reference sequence). There are 15 residues in the CDR3. Trimming took 8 bases from V and 2 from J, leaving 17 bases between them. CDR3 sequence: CASVPNRIYTDTQYF. The CDR3 DNA reads TGTGCCAGCGTCCCAAACCGGATCTACACAGATACGCAGTATTTT.

V gene TRBV21-1 combines with J gene TRBJ2-5; the listed D gene, TRBD1, was not tested against the DNA. TRBV21-1 is termed a pseudogene. The CDR3 length is 17 residues. The CDR3 is CASTKECSAREEETQYF. CDR3 in DNA: TGTGCCAGCACCAAAGAGTGCTCCGCCAGGGAAGAAGAGACCCAGTACTTC.

In its sample, this clone was seen once. The rearrangement uses TRBV30 and TRBJ2-3; 8 positions match TRBD2. This CDR3 is 13 amino acids long. The germline V gene encodes CDR1 GTSNPN and CDR2 SVGIG (reference sequence). The CDR3 DNA reads as TGTGCTCGGGGGGGAGAGGGCACAGATACGCAGTATTTT. Translated, it gives CARGGEGTDTQYF.

The genes are TRBV2 and TRBJ2-1, with TRBD1 as a possible D gene (6 bases). The germline V gene encodes CDR1 SNHLY and CDR2 FYNNEI. Trimming pared 5 bases from V and 0 bases from J, leaving 11 bases between. The CDR3 length is 15 residues. CDR3 loop: CASSPTGISYNEQFF. The CDR3 DNA follows: TGTGCCAGCAGTCCTACAGGGATCTCCTACAATGAGCAGTTCTTC. Looking up the rest from reference TRBV2 and TRBJ2-1 gives the full variable domain: EPEVTQTPSHQVTQMGQEVILRCVPISNHLYFYWYRQILGQKVEFLVSFYNNEISEKSEIFDDQFSVERPDGSNFTLKIRSTKLEDSAMYFCASSPTGISYNEQFFGPGTRLTVL.

The chain has TRBV7-3 and TRBJ2-1; 7 nucleotides align to TRBD1. Germline CDR1 is SGHTA and CDR2 is FQGTGA. The J segment lost 8 bases and the V segment lost 3 bases, leaving 4 bases of the junction unmatched. The length of the CDR3 is 13 residues. Written as DNA, the CDR3 is TGTGCCAGCAGCTTCGGACAGGAAGATGAGCAGTTCTTC. This translates into CASSFGQEDEQFF.

The count of this clone is one. The chain has TRBV7-9 and TRBJ2-1, with a possible D match to TRBD2 (6 bases). There are 14 residues in the CDR3. The germline CDR1 and CDR2 sequences are SEHNR and FQNEAQ (reference sequence). The germline V and J ends were trimmed by 2 bases and 7 bases, with 12 bases remaining between them. The CDR3 sequence is CASSLSREWNEQFF. CDR3 DNA: TGTGCCAGCAGCTTAAGTCGGGAGTGGAATGAGCAGTTCTTC.

The chain joins TRBV6-5 to TRBJ2-2; the match to TRBD2 covers 8 bases. The V gene end was trimmed by 6 bases and the J gene end by 5 bases; junction bases not matched to a gene: 5. The CDR3 spans 14 residues. Germline loops: CDR1 MNHEY, CDR2 SVGAGI. The CDR3 reads CASSPGTSTGELFF. The CDR3 nucleotides read TGTGCCAGCAGCCCCGGGACTAGTACCGGGGAGCTGTTTTTT.

The gene calls are TRBV7-2 and TRBJ2-1; D possibly corresponds to TRBD2 (5 bases). Germline loops: CDR1 SGHTA, CDR2 FQGNSA. The CDR3 is 15 amino acids. V lost 6 bases and J 6 bases, leaving 18 bases between the germline ends. The DNA of the CDR3 is TGTGCCAGCAGTCGGGCGGGCCCCAAAGGCAATGAGCAGTTCTTC. It yields the protein CASSRAGPKGNEQFF.

The V call is TRBV4-1, the J call TRBJ2-2, with 14 positions matching TRBD2. Trimming cost V 3 bases and J 4 bases; bases outside gene matches: 4. This CDR3 region has 17 residues. CDR1 and CDR2 from the germline V gene are MGHRA and YSYEKL. This chain's CDR3 is CASSQGTSGRGTGELFF. CDR3 DNA sequence: TGCGCCAGCAGCCAGGGGACTAGCGGGAGAGGCACCGGGGAGCTGTTTTTT.

The V gene is TRBV10-3, the J gene TRBJ2-1, with a tentative D call TRBD1 (6 bases). CDR1 and CDR2 from the germline V gene are ENHRY and SYGVKD. CDR3 length: 16 amino acids. Trimming pared 3 bases from V and 5 bases from J, leaving 17 bases between. CDR3 coding DNA: TGTGCCATCAGTGACCCAACAAAGACAGGTAACAATGAGCAGTTCTTC. Its translation is CAISDPTKTGNNEQFF.

This clone was counted once. This rearrangement joins TRBV2 to TRBJ2-1, with 14 bases that match TRBD2. Germline V CDR1 and CDR2: SNHLY, FYNNEI. The CDR3 totals 16 residues. Germline trimming cut 1 base from V and 9 bases from J; bases unmatched to any gene: 5. The CDR3 protein is CASSEETSGRGGEQFF. The CDR3 DNA reads as TGTGCCAGCAGTGAAGAGACTAGCGGGAGGGGAGGTGAGCAGTTCTTC.

The table lists this clone with a count of one. This chain joins TRBV30 and TRBJ1-1; possibly TRBD1 for D (6 bases). Between the trimmed V and J ends, which lost 4 bases and 1 base, there was a span of 10 bases. The CDR3 consists of 13 residues. CDR1 GTSNPN and CDR2 SVGIG come from the germline V gene (reference sequence). In DNA, the CDR3 is TGTGCCTGGAATGGACAGCCGAACACTGAAGCTTTCTTT. The encoded protein is CAWNGQPNTEAFF.

This rearrangement joins TRBV2 to TRBJ1-6; 7 bases map to TRBD1. After removal of 3 bases from V and 10 bases from J, the junction contained 9 bases not matched to a gene. Germline V gene lookup returns CDR1 SNHLY and CDR2 FYNNEI. The CDR3 length is 15 residues. CDR3 DNA: TGTGCCAGCAGTGATCCCTTGACAGGGACCTCACCCCTCCACTTT. The encoded protein is CASSDPLTGTSPLHF.

The J gene is TRBJ2-7, the V gene TRBV29-1; 9 positions match TRBD2. CDR3 length equals 13 residues. With 7 bases clipped from V and 0 bases from J, the junction kept 4 bases outside the gene matches. CDR1 and CDR2 (germline): SQVTM, ANQGSEA. CDR3 amino acids: CSARSGSSYEQYF. In DNA, the CDR3 is TGCAGCGCCCGTAGCGGGAGCTCCTACGAGCAGTACTTC.

J is TRBJ1-5 and V is TRBV7-2; possible D gene TRBD1, 5 bases. CDR3 length equals 17 residues. Germline-derived CDR1 and CDR2 are SGHTA and FQGNSA. V dropped 1 base and J dropped 1 base, with 14 bases sitting between them. CDR3 in DNA: TGTGCCAGCAGCTTAGGTGGGGCGCTAAGAAGCAATCAGCCCCAGCATTTT. Its protein is CASSLGGALRSNQPQHF. The full variable domain, with the rest looked up from reference TRBV7-2 and TRBJ1-5, is GAGVSQSPSNKVTEKGKDVELRCDPISGHTALYWYRQSLGQGLEFLIYFQGNSAPDKSGLPSDRFSAERTGGSVSTLTIQRTQQEDSAVYLCASSLGGALRSNQPQHFGDGTRLSIL.

This clone was found many times. This chain links TRBV14 with TRBJ2-4, with 7 bases aligning to TRBD2. After removal of 4 bases from V and 8 bases from J, the junction contained 14 bases not matched to a gene. Germline CDR1 and CDR2: SGHDN and FVKESK. This CDR3 spans 16 amino acids. The CDR3 sequence: CASSPGRNSRGDIQYF. CDR3 DNA sequence: TGTGCCAGCAGCCCCGGGAGGAACAGCCGGGGTGACATTCAGTACTTC.

The gene calls are TRBV7-9 and TRBJ2-7; 11 bases line up with TRBD2. CDR1 SEHNR and CDR2 FQNEAQ come from the germline V gene (reference sequence). The CDR3 is 16 residues long. Unmatched junction bases numbered 8, after V lost 3 bases and J lost 4 bases. CDR3 nucleotides: TGTGCCAGCAGCTTTATAGCGGGAGGGTTTGGGTACGAGCAGTACTTC. Protein product: CASSFIAGGFGYEQYF.

The sample holds a few counts of this clone. V usage is TRBV18 and J usage is TRBJ1-1; D perhaps matches TRBD1 (5 bases). Looked up from germline, CDR1 is KGHSH and CDR2 is LQKENI. The CDR3 runs 14 residues. Trimming cost V 4 bases and J 4 bases, with 13 bases left between them. The CDR3 protein is CASSRDSSGTEAFF. The CDR3 coding sequence is TGTGCCAGCTCACGGGACTCGTCGGGCACTGAAGCTTTCTTT.

The chain has TRBV6-5 and TRBJ2-5; D may correspond to TRBD1 or TRBD2 (7 bases each). CDR3 length: 14 amino acids. Germline CDR1 and CDR2: MNHEY and SVGAGI. With 8 bases removed from V and 5 bases from J, the gap between germline ends came to 18 bases. The CDR3 here is CASATTGRGETQYF. The CDR3 DNA follows: TGTGCCAGCGCGACGACAGGGAGGGGCGAGACCCAGTACTTC.

This CDR3 reads CASSSNAADYNEQFF. CDR3 DNA sequence: TGTGCCAGCAGCTCGAATGCAGCCGACTACAATGAGCAGTTCTTC. The chain is built from TRBV11-1 and TRBJ2-1; D ambiguous. This CDR3 has 15 residues. Trimming stripped 4 bases from V and 3 bases from J, with 13 bases between. CDR1 is SGHAT, CDR2 FQDESV, per germline (reference sequence).

V is TRBV28 and J is TRBJ1-5; TRBD1 is a possible D gene (5 bases). CDR3 length: 16 amino acids. V gave up 8 bases and J gave up 0 bases, with 17 bases separating them. The germline V gene encodes CDR1 MDHEN and CDR2 SYDVKM. CDR3 protein: CASARLTASSNQPQHF. As DNA, the CDR3 is TGTGCCAGCGCACGATTGACAGCTTCTAGCAATCAGCCCCAGCATTTT.

This clone was counted once. The genes are TRBV6-2 or TRBV6-3 and TRBJ1-1; 8 positions match TRBD1. The germline gives CDR1 MNHEY, CDR2 SVGEGT. Trimming took 0 bases from V and 7 from J; bases not matched to a gene: 7. The CDR3 has 15 amino acids. The chain's CDR3 is CASSYSQGANYEAFF. The CDR3 region has the DNA TGTGCCAGCAGTTACTCTCAGGGGGCAAACTATGAAGCTTTCTTT.